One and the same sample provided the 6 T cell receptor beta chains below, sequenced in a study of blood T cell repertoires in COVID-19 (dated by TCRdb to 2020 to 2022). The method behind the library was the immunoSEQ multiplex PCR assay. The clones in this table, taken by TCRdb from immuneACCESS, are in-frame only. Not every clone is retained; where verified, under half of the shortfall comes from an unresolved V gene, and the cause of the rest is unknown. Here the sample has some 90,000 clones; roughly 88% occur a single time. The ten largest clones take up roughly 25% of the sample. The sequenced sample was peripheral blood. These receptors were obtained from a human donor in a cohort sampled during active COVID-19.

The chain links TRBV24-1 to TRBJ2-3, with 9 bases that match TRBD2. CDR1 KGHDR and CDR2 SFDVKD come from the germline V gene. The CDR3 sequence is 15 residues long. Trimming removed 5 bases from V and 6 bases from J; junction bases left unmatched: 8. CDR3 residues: CATSGRGRAGDTQYF. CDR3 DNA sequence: TGTGCCACCAGTGGGCGCGGGAGGGCCGGGGATACGCAGTATTTT.

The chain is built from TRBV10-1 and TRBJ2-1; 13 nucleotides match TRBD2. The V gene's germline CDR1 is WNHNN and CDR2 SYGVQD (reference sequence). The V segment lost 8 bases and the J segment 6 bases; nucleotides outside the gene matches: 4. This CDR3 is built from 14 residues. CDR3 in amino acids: CASGTSGNSNEQFF. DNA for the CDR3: TGCGCCAGCGGGACTAGCGGGAATTCCAATGAGCAGTTCTTC.

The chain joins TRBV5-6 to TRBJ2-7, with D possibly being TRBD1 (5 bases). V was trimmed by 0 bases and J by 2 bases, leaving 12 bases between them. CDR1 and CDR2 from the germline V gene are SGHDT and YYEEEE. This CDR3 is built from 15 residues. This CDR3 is CASSLGGLGTYEQYF. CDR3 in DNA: TGTGCCAGCAGCTTGGGGGGCTTAGGGACCTACGAGCAGTACTTC.

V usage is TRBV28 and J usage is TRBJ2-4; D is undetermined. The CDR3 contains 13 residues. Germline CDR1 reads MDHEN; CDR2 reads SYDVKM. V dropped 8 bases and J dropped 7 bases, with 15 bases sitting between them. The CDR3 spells CASHSTGWNIQYF. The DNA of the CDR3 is TGTGCCAGCCACTCCACGGGTTGGAACATTCAGTACTTC.

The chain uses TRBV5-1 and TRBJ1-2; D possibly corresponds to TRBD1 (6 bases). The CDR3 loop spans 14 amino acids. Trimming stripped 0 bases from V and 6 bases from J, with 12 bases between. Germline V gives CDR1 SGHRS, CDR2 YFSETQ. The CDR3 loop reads CASSLADGGHGYTF. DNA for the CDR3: TGCGCCAGCAGCTTGGCGGATGGGGGCCATGGCTACACCTTC.

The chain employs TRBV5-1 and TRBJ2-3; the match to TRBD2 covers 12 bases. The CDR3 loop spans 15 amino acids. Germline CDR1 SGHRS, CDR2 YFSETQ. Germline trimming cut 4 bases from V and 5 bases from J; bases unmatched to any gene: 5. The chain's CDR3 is CASSTTSGSLDTQYF. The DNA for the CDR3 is TGCGCCAGCAGCACGACTAGCGGGAGCCTAGATACGCAGTATTTT.